Below are 31 T cell receptor beta chains sequenced from a single sample in a study of cytomegalovirus exposure and HLA in healthy donors. The primer mix had 60 Vbeta and 13 Jbeta primers. Data came from immunoSEQ multiplex PCR; TCRdb stores just in-frame clones and leaves some out. The sample shows under 200,000 clones, approximately 67% of them seen only once. Sample: PBMCs. The receptor set was obtained from a woman younger than 30 in good health and CMV-seropositive.

The genes are TRBV18 and TRBJ2-7; D remains unclear. Germline V gene sequence: CDR1 KGHSH, CDR2 LQKENI. This CDR3 region has 16 residues. V dropped 0 bases and J dropped 0 bases, with 12 bases sitting between them. CDR3 in DNA: TGTGCCAGCTCACCACCGAACTCACCGAGCTCCTACGAGCAGTACTTC. Its protein product is CASSPPNSPSSYEQYF.

J is TRBJ2-7 and V is TRBV5-1, with a weak D call TRBD1 (5 bases). This CDR3 is built from 14 residues. V dropped 0 bases and J dropped 4 bases, with 11 bases sitting between them. From germline, CDR1 is SGHRS and CDR2 YFSETQ. The DNA for the CDR3 is TGCGCCAGCAGCTTGGCCCAGGGAAGGTACGAGCAGTACTTC. Its protein is CASSLAQGRYEQYF.

The V gene is TRBV30, the J gene TRBJ1-5; maybe TRBD1 (6 bases). This CDR3 region has 15 residues. Germline assignment: CDR1 GTSNPN and CDR2 SVGIG (reference sequence). V was clipped by 0 bases and J by 2 bases, with 11 bases between them. This CDR3 is CAWSVLQGGNQPQHF. The CDR3 region has the DNA TGTGCCTGGAGTGTATTACAGGGCGGCAATCAGCCCCAGCATTTT.

The genes are TRBV4-2 and TRBJ2-2; D might be TRBD1 (5 bases). This CDR3 contains 15 residues. V lost 4 bases, J lost 0 bases, and 9 bases lay in between. From germline, CDR1 is LGHNA and CDR2 YNFKEQ. Written as DNA, the CDR3 is TGTGCCAGCAGCCGCGTGACAGCGAACACCGGGGAGCTGTTTTTT. It yields the protein CASSRVTANTGELFF.

V is TRBV9 and J is TRBJ2-3; 8 bases are shared with TRBD1. J lost 5 bases, V lost 0 bases, and 5 bases had no gene match. This CDR3 is 15 amino acids long. Per the germline V gene, CDR1 is SGDLS and CDR2 is YYNGEE. The CDR3 DNA reads as TGTGCCAGCAGCGTAGACCAGGGGGCGGGAGATACGCAGTATTTT. Encoded protein: CASSVDQGAGDTQYF.

J is TRBJ2-1 and V is TRBV30; D may be TRBD2 (6 bases). Deletions cut 2 bases from V and 4 bases from J, with 18 bases between. The CDR3 length is 16 residues. Germline values: CDR1 GTSNPN, CDR2 SVGIG (reference sequence). This chain's CDR3 is CAWSIQGVAVYNEQFF. DNA for the CDR3: TGTGCCTGGAGTATCCAGGGTGTAGCGGTGTACAATGAGCAGTTCTTC.

The chain employs TRBV4-3 and TRBJ2-7; 9 nucleotides match TRBD2. The germline V gene encodes CDR1 LGHNA and CDR2 YSLEER. The CDR3 spans 16 residues. V was clipped by 0 bases and J by 9 bases; unmatched bases: 12. CDR3 sequence reads: CASSQDHQRGDPGQYF. The CDR3 region has the DNA TGCGCCAGCAGCCAAGATCACCAGCGGGGGGATCCGGGGCAGTACTTC.

This clone was counted once. V is TRBV4-1 and J is TRBJ1-6; no clear D. V lost 1 base and J lost 8, with 18 bases in between. Germline V lookup: CDR1 MGHRA, CDR2 YSYEKL. The CDR3 contains 17 residues. CDR3 in amino acids: CASSQVKVPAEDSPLHF. For the CDR3, the DNA is TGCGCCAGCAGCCAAGTAAAAGTTCCGGCAGAGGATTCACCCCTCCACTTT.

The J gene is TRBJ2-2, the V gene TRBV6-1, with D possibly being TRBD2 (6 bases). The length of the CDR3 is 14 residues. The V end was cut by 4 bases, the J end by 2 bases, with 8 bases between. Germline V gene data show CDR1 as MNHNS and CDR2 as SASEGT. The chain's CDR3 is CASSAGTNTGELFF. The DNA for the CDR3 is TGTGCCAGCAGTGCAGGGACTAACACCGGGGAGCTGTTTTTT.

The gene calls are TRBV5-1 and TRBJ2-2; maybe TRBD1 (6 bases). The CDR3 has 17 residues. The V and J ends lost 2 bases and 4 bases respectively, with 18 bases between them. Germline CDR1 reads SGHRS; CDR2 reads YFSETQ. The CDR3 region has the DNA TGCGCCAGCAGCTTATGGGGGCCGGACCCATCCACCGGGGAGCTGTTTTTT. Translation gives CASSLWGPDPSTGELFF.

This clone was seen a few times. The V gene is TRBV7-3, the J gene TRBJ2-2; TRBD1 matches at 7 bases. V was pared by 4 bases and J by 6 bases, with 5 bases of the junction left unmatched. This CDR3 contains 14 residues. Looked up from germline, CDR1 is SGHTA and CDR2 is FQGTGA. Here the CDR3 DNA reads TGTGCCAGCAGCTCGGGGACAGTAGCCGGGGAGCTGTTTTTT. Amino acids: CASSSGTVAGELFF.

The chain uses TRBV2 and TRBJ1-1; 9 bases are shared with TRBD1. The V gene's germline CDR1 is SNHLY and CDR2 FYNNEI. The CDR3 has 16 residues. With V trimmed by 5 bases and J by 5 bases, 12 bases remained unmatched. CDR3 residues: CASSRQGGYSPTEAFF. CDR3 DNA: TGTGCCAGCAGTAGACAGGGGGGGTATTCACCAACTGAAGCTTTCTTT.

This clone was picked up one time. This chain connects TRBV5-6 to TRBJ2-2; D possibly corresponds to TRBD1 (7 bases). V lost 5 bases to trimming and J lost 6 bases, with 14 bases between them. This CDR3 contains 14 residues. Germline V gene sequence: CDR1 SGHDT, CDR2 YYEEEE. The chain's CDR3 is CASSQGGSAGELFF. For the CDR3, the DNA is TGTGCCAGCAGTCAGGGGGGTTCGGCCGGGGAGCTGTTTTTT.

The chain is built from TRBV11-2 and TRBJ1-2; weak D call: TRBD1 (6 bases). The CDR3 runs 15 residues. V was shortened by 5 bases and J by 8 bases, with 21 bases between the two germline ends. Per the germline V gene, CDR1 is SGHAT and CDR2 is FQNNGV. In DNA form, the CDR3 reads TGTGCCAGCAGCCAATCCAGGGGAGTGGTAGACGGCTACACCTTC. Translating gives CASSQSRGVVDGYTF.

The chain recombines TRBV30 with TRBJ1-6, with 8 nucleotides matching TRBD1. CDR3 length equals 13 residues. V lost 2 bases, J lost 8 bases, and 2 bases stayed unmatched. Germline CDR1 and CDR2: GTSNPN and SVGIG (reference sequence). CDR3 region: CAWSKDRDSPLHF. The CDR3 DNA is TGTGCCTGGAGTAAGGACAGGGATTCACCCCTCCACTTT.

The V call is TRBV7-9, the J call TRBJ1-5, with a tentative D call TRBD1 (5 bases). CDR1 is SEHNR, CDR2 FQNEAQ, per germline (reference sequence). This CDR3 spans 14 amino acids. V was clipped by 4 bases and J by 5 bases, with 12 bases between them. The CDR3 region is CASSSGLNYQPQHF. The CDR3 region has the DNA TGTGCCAGCAGCTCGGGACTAAACTATCAGCCCCAGCATTTT. Looking up the rest from reference TRBV7-9 and TRBJ1-5 gives the full variable domain: DTGVSQNPRHKITKRGQNVTFRCDPISEHNRLYWYRQTLGQGPEFLTYFQNEAQLEKSRLLSDRFSAERPKGSFSTLEIQRTEQGDSAMYLCASSSGLNYQPQHFGDGTRLSIL.

J is TRBJ1-1 and V is TRBV18; TRBD1 agrees at 7 bases. Germline V CDR1 and CDR2: KGHSH, LQKENI. The CDR3 is 14 amino acids. Germline trimming cut 2 bases from V and 3 bases from J; bases unmatched to any gene: 3. The CDR3 loop reads CASSPTTGDTEAFF. In DNA, the CDR3 is TGTGCCAGCTCACCAACTACAGGGGACACTGAAGCTTTCTTT. Supplemented by reference TRBV18 and TRBJ1-1, the full variable domain reads NAGVMQNPRHLVRRRGQEARLRCSPMKGHSHVYWYRQLPEEGLKFMVYLQKENIIDESGMPKERFSAEFPKEGPSILRIQQVVRGDSAAYFCASSPTTGDTEAFFGQGTRLTVV.

CDR3 DNA: TGTGCCAGCAGTTTATCCCCTCTAGCGGGAATCTACGAGCAGTACTTC. It translates to CASSLSPLAGIYEQYF. The chain is built from TRBV28 and TRBJ2-7, with 9 bases lining up with TRBD2. J was trimmed by 3 bases and V by 1 base; bases with no gene match: 7. Germline CDR1 reads MDHEN; CDR2 reads SYDVKM. The CDR3 has 16 amino acids.

This chain connects TRBV10-2 to TRBJ1-4, with 9 bases that match TRBD1. Germline CDR1 is WSHSY and CDR2 is SAAADI. V lost 5 bases and J lost 5; bases outside the gene matches: 3. The CDR3 spans 14 residues. CDR3: CASSPGQGNEKLFF. DNA for the CDR3: TGCGCCAGCAGTCCGGGACAGGGCAATGAAAAACTGTTTTTT.

The chain employs TRBV19 and TRBJ1-1; D gene unclear. This CDR3 contains 14 residues. The germline V and J ends were trimmed by 8 bases and 6 bases, with 19 bases remaining between them. CDR1 is LNHDA and CDR2 is SQIVND in the germline V gene (reference sequence). CDR3 DNA: TGTGCCAGTCTGCCCGGGGTCCCAAGCCCTGAAGCTTTCTTT. Encoded protein: CASLPGVPSPEAFF.

This chain links TRBV7-6 with TRBJ2-7; 11 bases are a match to TRBD1. This CDR3 region has 15 residues. Looked up from germline, CDR1 is SGHVS and CDR2 is FNYEAQ. The junction had 2 bases not matched to a gene; V was cut back by 2 bases and J by 2 bases. The CDR3 DNA reads as TGTGCCAGCAGCTTACAGGACAGGGGGCCCTACGAGCAGTACTTC. The encoded protein is CASSLQDRGPYEQYF.

The rearrangement links TRBV6-5 to TRBJ2-1, with 7 bases fitting TRBD2. CDR1 is MNHEY, CDR2 SVGAGI, per germline. Unmatched junction bases numbered 4, after V lost 8 bases and J lost 3 bases. There are 13 residues in the CDR3. Here the CDR3 DNA reads TGTGCCAGCTACAGCGGGGACTACAATGAGCAGTTCTTC. This gives the protein CASYSGDYNEQFF.

The genes are TRBV13 and TRBJ2-5; 11 bases fit TRBD2. The end of the DNA fits TRBJ2-7 better, so the J call may be wrong. CDR3 length equals 15 residues. Per germline, CDR1 PRHDT and CDR2 FYEKMQ (reference sequence). CDR3 loop: CASSSGLAANYEQYF. CDR3 in DNA: TGTGCCAGCAGCTCGGGACTAGCGGCCAACTACGAGCAGTACTTC.

This chain joins TRBV18 and TRBJ2-7, with D perhaps TRBD1 (8 bases). This CDR3 spans 15 amino acids. CDR1 is KGHSH and CDR2 is LQKENI in the germline V gene. Between the trimmed V and J ends, which lost 5 bases and 2 bases, there was a span of 16 bases. The CDR3 here is CASSNSGTGAYEQYF. The CDR3 DNA reads TGTGCCAGCTCAAACAGCGGGACAGGAGCCTACGAGCAGTACTTC.

V is TRBV13 and J is TRBJ2-7; the D gene is possibly TRBD1 (6 bases). The CDR3 is made up of 14 amino acids. The V gene lost 5 bases and the J gene lost 3 bases, with 14 bases spanning the gap. Germline values: CDR1 PRHDT, CDR2 FYEKMQ (reference sequence). The CDR3 nucleotides are TGTGCCAGCAGCCCCAGGGGAAACGTCTACGAGCAGTACTTC. Protein: CASSPRGNVYEQYF.

The chain carries TRBV4-3 and TRBJ2-7, with 7 bases identical to TRBD2. CDR3 length equals 17 residues. CDR1 and CDR2 from the germline V gene are LGHNA and YSLEER. Germline trimming cut 0 bases from V and 0 bases from J; bases unmatched to any gene: 8. This CDR3 reads CASSQDLAVTSSYEQYF. The DNA for the CDR3 is TGCGCCAGCAGCCAAGATCTAGCGGTTACGAGCTCCTACGAGCAGTACTTC.

The V gene is TRBV7-2, the J gene TRBJ2-3; a possible D gene is TRBD2 (5 bases). From germline, CDR1 is SGHTA and CDR2 FQGNSA. The V and J ends lost 5 bases and 5 bases respectively, with 11 bases between them. The CDR3 runs 13 residues. The CDR3 nucleotides read TGTGCCAGCAGCCCCTTACGGGGAGATACGCAGTATTTT. Amino acid sequence: CASSPLRGDTQYF.

To note about this clone: At one of its ends the junction is not consistent with the germline gene, which may arise from a read error. The V and J genes are TRBV7-7 and TRBJ2-6; a possible D gene is TRBD2 (7 bases). This CDR3 region has 19 residues. Germline V gives CDR1 SSHAT, CDR2 FNYEAQ (reference sequence). The CDR3 sequence is CASSLAPGGLYSGANVLTF. CDR3 nucleotide sequence: TGTGCTAGCAGCTTAGCTCCGGGGGGCCTTTACTCTGGGGCCAACGTCCTGACTTTC. Full variable domain (outside the CDR3, taken from reference TRBV7-7 and TRBJ2-6): GAGVSQSPRYKVTKRGQDVTLRCDPISSHATLYWYQQALGQGPEFLTYFNYEAQPDKSGLPSDRFSAERPEGSISTLTIQRTEQRDSAMYRCASSLAPGGLYSGANVLTFGAGSRLTVL.

The rearrangement links TRBV13 to TRBJ2-2; D uncertain. V was trimmed by 2 bases and J by 4 bases, leaving 8 bases between them. Looked up from germline, CDR1 is PRHDT and CDR2 is FYEKMQ (reference sequence). The CDR3 contains 14 residues. CDR3 sequence: CASSLRSFTGELFF. CDR3 DNA: TGTGCCAGCAGCTTACGGTCTTTCACCGGGGAGCTGTTTTTT.

The J gene is TRBJ2-1, the V gene TRBV29-1, with 14 bases that match TRBD2. The CDR3 is made up of 13 amino acids. Trimming removed 7 bases from V and 8 bases from J; junction bases left unmatched: 4. Germline V gene lookup returns CDR1 SQVTM and CDR2 ANQGSEA. The CDR3 bases are TGCAGCGCGGGACTAGCGGGAGTCTATGAGCAGTTCTTC. Residues: CSAGLAGVYEQFF.

This clone was observed a handful of times. The genes are TRBV27 and TRBJ2-7, with a weak D call TRBD1 (5 bases). Trimming removed 2 bases from V and 3 bases from J, with 14 bases in between. Germline V gene data show CDR1 as MNHEY and CDR2 as SMNVEV (reference sequence). The CDR3 length is 15 residues. The CDR3 DNA reads as TGTGCCAGCAGTTTAAAGTTCAAAGGGGACTACGAGCAGTACTTC. It specifies CASSLKFKGDYEQYF.